This T cell receptor (beta chain) derives from a study of blood T cell repertoires in COVID-19. Whole-study context: The United States, Italy and Spain supplied acute and convalescent COVID-19 samples. T cells, B-cell-depleted T cells, or PBMCs provided the cDNA or gDNA that served as material.

Per the authors' pipeline: By means of reference gene primer amplification, nucleated cell counts were estimated. Using immunoSEQ multiplex PCR, the repertoire was profiled, and TCRdb retains in-frame clones only, with some absent. The DNA gave D and trimming, while V, J and clone size come from that table. Here the sample spans about 410,000 clones, approximately 89% being singletons. V lost 3 bases and J lost 0, with 9 bases in between. Germline V lookup: CDR1 ENHRY, CDR2 SYGVKD. The CDR3 length is 15 residues. One Seattle source followed patients from active infection through their disease course. This rearrangement joins TRBV10-3 to TRBJ1-5, with D possibly matching TRBD1 (5 bases). This receptor was obtained from a woman aged 40 to 55 with COVID-19, enrolled during active disease. Sequencing used peripheral blood. CDR3 sequence: CAISDVGGSNQPQHF. The CDR3 DNA is TGTGCCATCAGTGATGTGGGGGGTAGCAATCAGCCCCAGCATTTT.